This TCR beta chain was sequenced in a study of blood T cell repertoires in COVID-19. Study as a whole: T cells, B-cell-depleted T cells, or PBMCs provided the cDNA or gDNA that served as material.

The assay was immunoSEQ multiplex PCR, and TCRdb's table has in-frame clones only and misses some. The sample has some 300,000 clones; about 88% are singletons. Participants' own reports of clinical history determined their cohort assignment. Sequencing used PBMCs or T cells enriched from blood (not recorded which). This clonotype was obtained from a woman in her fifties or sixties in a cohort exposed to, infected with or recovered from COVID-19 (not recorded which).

CDR3 DNA: TGTGCCTGGACCCACGGTCATGAGCAGTTCTTC. Its translation is CAWTHGHEQFF. The chain uses TRBV30 and TRBJ2-1; D unclear. Trimming cost V 4 bases and J 8 bases, with 9 bases left between them. Germline CDR1 and CDR2: GTSNPN and SVGIG (reference sequence). This CDR3 is 11 amino acids long.